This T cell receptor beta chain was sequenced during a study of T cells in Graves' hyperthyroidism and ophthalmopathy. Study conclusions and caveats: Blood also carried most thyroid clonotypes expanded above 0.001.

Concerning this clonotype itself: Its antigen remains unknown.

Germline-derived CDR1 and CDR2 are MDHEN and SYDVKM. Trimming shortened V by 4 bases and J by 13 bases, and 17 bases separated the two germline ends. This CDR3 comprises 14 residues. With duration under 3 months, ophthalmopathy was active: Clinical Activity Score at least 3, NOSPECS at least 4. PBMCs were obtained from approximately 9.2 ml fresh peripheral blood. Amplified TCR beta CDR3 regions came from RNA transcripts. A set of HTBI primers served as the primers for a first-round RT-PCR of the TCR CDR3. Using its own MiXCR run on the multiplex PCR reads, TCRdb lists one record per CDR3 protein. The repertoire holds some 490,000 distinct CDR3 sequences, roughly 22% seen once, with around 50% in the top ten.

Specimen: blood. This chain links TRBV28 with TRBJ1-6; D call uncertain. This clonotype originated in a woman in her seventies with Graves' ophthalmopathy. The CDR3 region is CASSSSLGVSPLHF. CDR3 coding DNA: TGTGCCAGCAGTTCGTCCTTGGGAGTCAGTCCCCTCCACTTT. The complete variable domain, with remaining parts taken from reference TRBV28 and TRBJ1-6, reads DVKVTQSSRYLVKRTGEKVFLECVQDMDHENMFWYRQDPGLGLRLIYFSYDVKMKEKGDIPEGYSVSREKKERFSLILESASTNQTSMYLCASSSSLGVSPLHFGNGTRLTVT.